This T cell receptor (beta chain) was found in a study of cytomegalovirus exposure and HLA in healthy donors. Study-level points and caveats: Follow-up analysis later connected one missense variant in DCLRE1C with trimming of TCR beta V- and J-genes. The number of N-insertions in an Asian-associated ancestry cluster was reportedly below the approximately 690-donor mean in a later analysis. HLA alleles were associated with some 16,000 TCR beta sequences in a later analysis at 0.05 false discovery rate.

This clone was recorded only once. Its specificity is unknown. 60 Vbeta and 13 Jbeta primers were used in PCR. The authors' processing: Unique TCR beta chains totaled roughly 80 million in a later count, with around 11 million of them shared. TCRdb's table, derived via immunoSEQ multiplex PCR, lists solely in-frame clones and lacks some. V and J calls plus clone size are reproduced from that table; the DNA served to infer D and trimming. The sample has about 100,000 clones, approximately 85% seen once. Germline V gene lookup returns CDR1 SGHAT and CDR2 FQNNGV. There are 15 residues in the CDR3. V was pared by 1 base and J by 6 bases, with 5 bases of the junction left unmatched.

The specimen sequenced was PBMCs. This receptor was identified in a middle-aged man in good health and CMV-seropositive. The chain combines TRBV11-2 with TRBJ2-7; 11 nucleotides match TRBD2. The CDR3 sequence: CASSLGLAGGGEQYF. CDR3 in DNA: TGTGCCAGCAGCTTAGGGCTAGCGGGAGGAGGCGAGCAGTACTTC.